This TCR beta chain derives from a study of Ad26.COV2.S vaccination and SARS-CoV-2 variants. Data came from immunoSEQ multiplex PCR; TCRdb stores just in-frame clones and leaves some out. The sample yields 400,000 to 450,000 clones, roughly 88% seen once. Treatment specified: about 20 received Ad26.COV2.S at low or high dose, single or two shots; 5 received placebo; per-sample allocation not given. Sampling occurred on day 63 after the first vaccine or placebo injection. Sequenced material: peripheral blood, taken in a trial of Ad26.COV2.S vaccine versus placebo. The sequence was collected from a person between 18 and 65 years old who received the Ad26.COV2.S COVID-19 vaccine or a placebo.

CDR3 loop: CASSYSRGVSYEQYF. The CDR3 DNA reads TGTGCCAGCAGTTACTCGAGAGGGGTCTCCTACGAGCAGTACTTC. The genes are TRBV6-5 and TRBJ2-7; D tentatively reads TRBD1 or TRBD2 (5 bases each). V lost 0 bases, J lost 0 bases, and 9 bases lay in between. Germline V gene data show CDR1 as MNHEY and CDR2 as SVGAGI. This CDR3 has 15 residues.